The T cell receptor beta chain under discussion was sequenced for a study of CD8 T cells in ankylosing spondylitis. This clonotype was detected a few times. What it binds is not known. General study findings and limits: Seemingly characteristic of ankylosing spondylitis blood was a TCR beta motif consisting of several highly homologous variants.

TCRdb fed the 5' RACE reads into MiXCR, producing one record per CDR3 protein. The table lists hundreds of thousands of distinct CDR3 sequences, roughly 13% of them singletons. V shed 7 bases and J 1 base; nucleotides not matched to a gene: 9. This CDR3 comprises 17 residues. The rearrangement uses TRBV12-3 or TRBV12-4 and TRBJ2-6, with 8 bases fitting TRBD2. This sequence was found in a male donor with ankylosing spondylitis. The sequencing input was blood, either unsorted or a sorted T cell fraction (not recorded which). The CDR3 region has the DNA TGTGCCAGCACCCTCCCTAGCGGGCGGTCTGGGGCCAACGTCCTGACTTTC. Encoded protein: CASTLPSGRSGANVLTF.